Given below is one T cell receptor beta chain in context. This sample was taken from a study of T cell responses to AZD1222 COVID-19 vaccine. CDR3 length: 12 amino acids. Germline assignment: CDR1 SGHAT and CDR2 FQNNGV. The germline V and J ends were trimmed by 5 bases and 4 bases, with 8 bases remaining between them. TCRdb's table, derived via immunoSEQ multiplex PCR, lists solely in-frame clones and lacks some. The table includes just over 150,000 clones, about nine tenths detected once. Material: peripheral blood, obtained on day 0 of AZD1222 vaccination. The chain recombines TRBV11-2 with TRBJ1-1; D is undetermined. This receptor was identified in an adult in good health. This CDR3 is CASSMGVTEAFF. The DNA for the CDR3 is TGTGCCAGCAGCATGGGTGTCACTGAAGCTTTCTTT.